A single sample gave rise to the 21 T cell receptor beta chains below, sequenced in a study of blood T cell repertoires in COVID-19. Clones were sequenced by immunoSEQ multiplex PCR, and TCRdb holds only the in-frame ones, with some missing. The repertoire includes roughly 60,000 clones, approximately 83% of them detected once, and about 1.1% sits in the top ten. The sample was peripheral blood. These TCRs come from a man aged 35 to 55 with acute or convalescent COVID-19.

The chain employs TRBV30 and TRBJ1-4; D gene ambiguous. Trimming left V 8 bases short and J 0 bases short, with 13 bases between. The germline CDR1 and CDR2 sequences are GTSNPN and SVGIG (reference sequence). CDR3 length: 14 residues. The CDR3 spells CARSGRPTNEKLFF. CDR3 nucleotide sequence: TGTGCCCGGTCCGGGAGACCAACTAATGAAAAACTGTTTTTT.

This clone showed up just once. The chain is built from TRBV30 and TRBJ1-5; 12 bases map to TRBD1. This CDR3 comprises 17 residues. Germline CDR1 reads GTSNPN; CDR2 reads SVGIG (reference sequence). The trim removed 2 bases at V and 3 bases at J, leaving 8 bases unmatched. The CDR3 is CAWSRGTGGTANQPQHF. DNA of the CDR3: TGTGCCTGGAGTCGGGGGACAGGGGGCACGGCCAATCAGCCCCAGCATTTT. Variable domain in full (rest from reference TRBV30 and TRBJ1-5): SQTIHQWPATLVQPVGSPLSLECTVEGTSNPNLYWYRQAAGRGLQLLFYSVGIGQISSEVPQNLSASRPQDRQFILSSKKLLLSDSGFYLCAWSRGTGGTANQPQHFGDGTRLSIL.

This rearrangement joins TRBV2 to TRBJ2-1; 9 nucleotides agree with TRBD2. Trimming took 3 bases from V and 7 from J; bases not matched to a gene: 10. Per germline, CDR1 SNHLY and CDR2 FYNNEI. The CDR3 is 16 amino acids. In DNA, the CDR3 is TGTGCCAGCAGTGAGCGAGCGGGGGGATTTGGAAATGAGCAGTTCTTC. This gives the protein CASSERAGGFGNEQFF.

The chain employs TRBV5-8 and TRBJ1-5; 7 bases agree with TRBD1. J was trimmed by 5 bases and V by 5 bases; bases with no gene match: 7. The CDR3 is made up of 14 amino acids. Germline V gene lookup returns CDR1 SGHTS and CDR2 YDEGEE. The CDR3 loop reads CASSRDRADQPQHF. The CDR3 DNA follows: TGTGCCAGCAGTCGGGACAGAGCTGATCAGCCCCAGCATTTT.

Notes on this clone: The conserved phenylalanine or tryptophan normally closing the CDR3 is absent here, so this likely arose from a read error. It is unclear where the CDR3 begins or ends on the DNA, so no DNA is shown, and the CDR3 is as TCRdb lists it. V and J are TRBV5-6 and TRBJ2-7; the table assigns TRBD2, which was not confirmed against the DNA. CDR1 and CDR2 (germline): SGHDT, YYEEEE. The CDR3 comprises 13 residues, both ends counted. CDR3 in amino acids: CASSLLERGLSLY.

V usage is TRBV6-6 and J usage is TRBJ1-3; weak D call: TRBD1 (5 bases). Germline V gene data show CDR1 as MNHNY and CDR2 as SVGAGI (reference sequence). CDR3 length equals 14 residues. V gave up 9 bases and J gave up 0 bases, with 12 bases separating them. The CDR3: CASLRQNSGNTIYF. The CDR3 DNA is TGTGCCAGTCTCCGACAGAACTCTGGAAACACCATATATTTT.

This clone showed up just once. The chain employs TRBV7-3 and TRBJ1-2; perhaps TRBD1 as D (6 bases). CDR1 and CDR2 from the germline V gene are SGHTA and FQGTGA. The CDR3 loop spans 14 amino acids. Trimming removed 5 bases at V and 7 bases at J, with 17 bases between. DNA of the CDR3: TGTGCCAGCAGCGACGGGACACCCACAGGTGGCTACACCTTC. It encodes CASSDGTPTGGYTF.

J is TRBJ2-7 and V is TRBV30, with a tentative D call TRBD2 (6 bases). Germline assignment: CDR1 GTSNPN and CDR2 SVGIG (reference sequence). V dropped 2 bases and J dropped 4 bases, with 12 bases sitting between them. This CDR3 contains 13 residues. The CDR3 reads CAWSTGVIYEQYF. As DNA, the CDR3 is TGTGCCTGGAGTACGGGGGTAATTTACGAGCAGTACTTC.

This rearrangement joins TRBV30 to TRBJ1-2; D unclear. The V gene's germline CDR1 is GTSNPN and CDR2 SVGIG (reference sequence). The CDR3 consists of 13 residues. The ends were cut back, 2 bases at V and 1 base at J, with 8 bases in the middle. The CDR3 here is CAWSPGYNYGYTF. The CDR3 nucleotides read TGTGCCTGGAGTCCAGGTTATAACTATGGCTACACCTTC. Variable domain in full (rest from reference TRBV30 and TRBJ1-2): SQTIHQWPATLVQPVGSPLSLECTVEGTSNPNLYWYRQAAGRGLQLLFYSVGIGQISSEVPQNLSASRPQDRQFILSSKKLLLSDSGFYLCAWSPGYNYGYTFGSGTRLTVV.

Only one count was recorded for this clone. V gene TRBV5-1 combines with J gene TRBJ2-5; D gene ambiguous. CDR1 is SGHRS and CDR2 is YFSETQ in the germline V gene. Trimming cost V 0 bases and J 2 bases, with 8 bases left between them. The CDR3 runs to 14 residues. The CDR3 DNA sequence: TGCGCCAGCAGCTTGGCCCCCCCACAAGAGACCCAGTACTTC. This translates into CASSLAPPQETQYF.

The chain joins TRBV5-4 to TRBJ1-4, with D maybe TRBD1 (5 bases). This CDR3 has 17 amino acids. V lost 4 bases to trimming and J lost 7 bases, with 23 bases between them. The germline CDR1 and CDR2 sequences are SGHNT and YYREEE (reference sequence). Here the CDR3 reads CASSPKAGQTGGEKLFF. The CDR3 DNA sequence: TGTGCCAGCAGCCCAAAAGCGGGTCAAACGGGGGGTGAAAAACTGTTTTTT.

This chain connects TRBV19 to TRBJ2-1, with 7 bases aligning to TRBD2. CDR1 is LNHDA and CDR2 is SQIVND in the germline V gene (reference sequence). The V gene end was trimmed by 2 bases and the J gene end by 10 bases; junction bases not matched to a gene: 17. The CDR3 has 17 amino acids. The CDR3 here is CASSIPPGLIGLGEQFF. The CDR3 DNA reads as TGTGCCAGTAGTATACCGCCGGGACTAATTGGGCTAGGGGAGCAGTTCTTC.

This clone has only one observation. V is TRBV29-1 and J is TRBJ1-2, with D possibly matching TRBD1 (6 bases). The V end was cut by 5 bases, the J end by 2 bases, with 24 bases between. The CDR3 spans 17 residues. Germline V gives CDR1 SQVTM, CDR2 ANQGSEA. The CDR3 loop is CSVNNSPSGQVNYGYTF. In DNA, the CDR3 is TGCAGCGTTAATAACAGTCCTTCGGGACAAGTGAACTATGGCTACACCTTC.

CDR3 sequence reads: CASSQAGGPDIQYF. CDR3 bases: TGTGCCAGCAGCCAGGCGGGGGGGCCGGACATTCAGTACTTC. The chain combines TRBV14 with TRBJ2-4; 9 positions match TRBD2. The J segment lost 8 bases and the V segment lost 3 bases, leaving 5 bases of the junction unmatched. Germline CDR1 and CDR2: SGHDN and FVKESK. This CDR3 contains 14 residues.

Only one count was recorded for this clone. The V and J genes are TRBV5-6 and TRBJ1-1; 7 bases are a match to TRBD1. J gave up 3 bases and V 0 bases, and 5 bases lay outside the gene matches. The CDR3 consists of 15 residues. Germline CDR1 and CDR2: SGHDT and YYEEEE. In nucleotides, the CDR3 is TGTGCCAGCAGCTTGGTTTCAGGGGGAGACACTGAAGCTTTCTTT. It yields the protein CASSLVSGGDTEAFF.

The CDR3 bases are TGTGCCAGAACCGCGGGCTCTGGGACCTACGAGCAGTACTTC. Translating it yields CARTAGSGTYEQYF. The chain is built from TRBV2 and TRBJ2-7; possibly TRBD2 for D (5 bases). Germline CDR1 SNHLY, CDR2 FYNNEI. The V end lost 9 bases, the J end lost 2 bases, and 17 bases lay between the germline ends. There are 14 residues in the CDR3.

V and J are TRBV7-6 and TRBJ1-1; TRBD1 aligns across 8 bases. The CDR3 consists of 15 residues. V was clipped by 5 bases and J by 2 bases; unmatched bases: 7. Germline V gives CDR1 SGHVS, CDR2 FNYEAQ. The CDR3, as DNA: TGTGCCAGCAGCACGTACAGGGGGAGCAACACTGAAGCTTTCTTT. The encoded protein is CASSTYRGSNTEAFF.

The CDR3 protein is CASSSDRVGRQFF. CDR3 bases: TGTGCCAGCAGCTCCGACAGGGTTGGTCGGCAGTTCTTC. The chain has TRBV6-4 and TRBJ2-1, with 7 bases identical to TRBD1. The CDR3 loop spans 13 amino acids. Per the germline V gene, CDR1 is MRHNA and CDR2 is SNTAGT. The V segment lost 6 bases and the J segment 12 bases; nucleotides outside the gene matches: 11.

The chain has TRBV2 and TRBJ1-3; D is unclear. V was clipped by 8 bases and J by 4 bases, with 9 bases between them. The CDR3 sequence is 12 residues long. Germline V lookup: CDR1 SNHLY, CDR2 FYNNEI. CDR3 in amino acids: CASAGGGNTIYF. CDR3 sequence (DNA): TGTGCCAGCGCCGGAGGAGGAAACACCATATATTTT. Looking up the rest from reference TRBV2 and TRBJ1-3 gives the full variable domain: EPEVTQTPSHQVTQMGQEVILRCVPISNHLYFYWYRQILGQKVEFLVSFYNNEISEKSEIFDDQFSVERPDGSNFTLKIRSTKLEDSAMYFCASAGGGNTIYFGEGSWLTVV.

This clone has only one observation. For the CDR3, the DNA is TGTGCCAGCAGCTTAGATAGTACAGAGGGGGCCACTGAAGCTTTCTTT. Protein product: CASSLDSTEGATEAFF. This chain connects TRBV11-3 to TRBJ1-1; 7 nucleotides line up with TRBD1. The V and J ends lost 0 bases and 4 bases, in that order; junction bases with no gene match: 8. CDR3 length equals 16 residues. Germline-derived CDR1 and CDR2 are SGHNT and YENEEA.

CDR3 sequence: CSVAYQVEAFF. CDR3 nucleotides: TGCAGCGTTGCCTATCAAGTAGAAGCTTTCTTT. The J gene is TRBJ1-1, the V gene TRBV29-1, with D unresolved. CDR3 length equals 11 residues. V gave up 4 bases and J gave up 8 bases, with 11 bases separating them. Germline CDR1 SQVTM, CDR2 ANQGSEA.